The next 24 T cell receptor beta chains were all read from a single sample in a study of T cells in Graves' hyperthyroidism and ophthalmopathy. The investigators amplified TCR beta CDR3 regions from RNA transcripts. A first-round RT-PCR of the TCR CDR3 used the HTBI primer set. TCRdb used MiXCR to reprocess the multiplex PCR reads, holding one entry per CDR3 protein. This table holds approximately 620,000 distinct CDR3 sequences, 16% found once. Sequencing was carried out using blood. The receptors shown here come from a middle-aged woman with Graves' ophthalmopathy.

The chain combines TRBV29-1 with TRBJ2-7; the D gene is possibly TRBD2 (5 bases). V lost 0 bases and J 2 bases, leaving 5 bases between the germline ends. The V gene's germline CDR1 is SQVTM and CDR2 ANQGSEA. This CDR3 contains 12 residues. The CDR3 region is CSVEEGAYEQYF. CDR3 in DNA: TGCAGCGTTGAAGAGGGAGCCTACGAGCAGTACTTC.

This clonotype was detected ten times or more. V usage is TRBV20-1 and J usage is TRBJ2-3; D gene ambiguous. CDR1 is DFQATT, CDR2 SNEGSKA, per germline (reference sequence). This CDR3 has 13 residues. The ends were cut back, 4 bases at V and 2 bases at J, with 10 bases in the middle. Here the CDR3 DNA reads TGCAGTGCTAAAGAAAATCCCACAGATACGCAGTATTTT. As protein: CSAKENPTDTQYF.

This clonotype was picked up many times. The rearrangement uses TRBV7-2 and TRBJ2-1, with 9 bases matching TRBD2. The CDR3 extends over 17 amino acids. V gave up 2 bases and J gave up 7 bases; unmatched junction bases: 12. CDR1 is SGHTA, CDR2 FQGNSA, per germline. This CDR3 reads CASSLSTRRGGLNEQFF. In nucleotides, the CDR3 is TGTGCCAGCAGCTTATCGACGAGGCGGGGGGGCTTGAATGAGCAGTTCTTC.

This clonotype was seen ten or more times. The chain uses TRBV10-3 and TRBJ1-5; 10 bases agree with TRBD1. This CDR3 is built from 13 residues. The V gene's germline CDR1 is ENHRY and CDR2 SYGVKD. V trimming: 4 bases; J trimming: 6 bases; junction bases outside the gene matches: 0. The CDR3 sequence: CAISGTGGQPQHF. DNA for the CDR3: TGTGCCATCAGTGGGACAGGGGGTCAGCCCCAGCATTTT.

There are a few counts of this clonotype. V usage is TRBV29-1 and J usage is TRBJ2-7; TRBD1 agrees at 9 bases. This CDR3 has 13 amino acids. CDR1 and CDR2 from the germline V gene are SQVTM and ANQGSEA. V shed 4 bases, J shed 6 bases, and the junction held 7 bases outside the gene matches. DNA of the CDR3: TGCAGCGTTGGATGGACAGGGGTGGCCGAGCAGTACTTC. Protein sequence: CSVGWTGVAEQYF.

Remarks on this clonotype: The conserved closing phenylalanine or tryptophan is absent in this CDR3, likely reflecting a read error. Here the CDR3 reads CASSPGGNTEAFL. The CDR3 nucleotides are TGTGCCAGCAGCCCAGGGGGAAACACTGAAGCTTTCCTT. The chain employs TRBV7-6 and TRBJ1-1; 7 positions match TRBD1. Trimming removed 5 bases from V and 2 bases from J; junction bases left unmatched: 2. The CDR3 extends over 13 amino acids. Germline CDR1 SGHVS, CDR2 FNYEAQ.

At least ten counts were recorded for this clonotype. The CDR3 reads CASSGPDQPQHF. DNA for the CDR3: TGTGCCAGCAGTGGACCCGATCAGCCCCAGCATTTT. This chain uses TRBV28 with TRBJ1-5; no reliable D call. The CDR3 consists of 12 residues. The germline gives CDR1 MDHEN, CDR2 SYDVKM. Trimming took off 5 bases at V and 5 bases at J, with 7 bases between the two ends.

This clonotype was seen at least ten times. This chain uses TRBV7-9 with TRBJ2-3, with TRBD2 identical over 9 bases. J was trimmed by 1 base and V by 7 bases; bases with no gene match: 9. This CDR3 is 16 amino acids long. Germline V gene sequence: CDR1 SEHNR, CDR2 FQNEAQ (reference sequence). CDR3 coding DNA: TGTGCCAGCACCAAACGGCTAGCGGGACGCACAGATACGCAGTATTTT. It encodes CASTKRLAGRTDTQYF.

This clonotype was picked up a small number of times. The chain recombines TRBV5-1 with TRBJ2-6; D gene unclear. The germline V gene encodes CDR1 SGHRS and CDR2 YFSETQ. Trimming cost V 0 bases and J 0 bases, with 10 bases left between them. The CDR3 has 17 amino acids. The CDR3 DNA sequence: TGCGCCAGCAGCTTGGCCACCCATAACTCTGGGGCCAACGTCCTGACTTTC. It yields the protein CASSLATHNSGANVLTF.

The CDR3 DNA sequence: TGTGCCAGCAGTCTTACAGGGGGCGCGGTGAACACTGAAGCTTTCTTT. Its protein is CASSLTGGAVNTEAFF. The genes are TRBV28 and TRBJ1-1; 9 bases agree with TRBD1. This CDR3 comprises 16 residues. V gave up 5 bases and J gave up 0 bases; unmatched junction bases: 7. Germline lookup yields CDR1 MDHEN and CDR2 SYDVKM. The full variable domain, its missing parts supplied by reference TRBV28 and TRBJ1-1, is DVKVTQSSRYLVKRTGEKVFLECVQDMDHENMFWYRQDPGLGLRLIYFSYDVKMKEKGDIPEGYSVSREKKERFSLILESASTNQTSMYLCASSLTGGAVNTEAFFGQGTRLTVV.

This clonotype was seen repeatedly, ten times or more. J is TRBJ1-1 and V is TRBV6-2 or TRBV6-3; D might be TRBD1 (6 bases). Germline-derived CDR1 and CDR2 are MNHEY and SVGEGT. The CDR3 sequence is 15 residues long. The V end was cut by 2 bases, the J end by 1 base, with 11 bases between. CDR3 DNA sequence: TGTGCCAGCAGTTACGGGTACAGGGCGAACACTGAAGCTTTCTTT. This gives the protein CASSYGYRANTEAFF.

This clonotype has only a few counts. The chain combines TRBV19 with TRBJ2-5; a possible D gene is TRBD2 (6 bases). The CDR3 has 17 amino acids. The germline gives CDR1 LNHDA, CDR2 SQIVND (reference sequence). V lost 5 bases, J lost 3 bases, and 22 bases lay in between. The CDR3 spells CASSSGSGAGYKETQYF. CDR3 DNA: TGTGCCAGTAGTTCTGGATCCGGAGCGGGCTACAAAGAGACCCAGTACTTC. Full variable domain (remainder filled in from reference TRBV19 and TRBJ2-5): DGGITQSPKYLFRKEGQNVTLSCEQNLNHDAMYWYRQDPGQGLRLIYYSQIVNDFQKGDIAEGYSVSREKKESFPLTVTSAQKNPTAFYLCASSSGSGAGYKETQYFGPGTRLLVL.

This clonotype has more than one count but fewer than ten. The genes are TRBV3-1 and TRBJ2-2, with D perhaps TRBD1 or TRBD2 (5 bases each). This CDR3 contains 15 residues. V shed 0 bases and J shed 8 bases, with 13 bases lying between them. In germline, CDR1 is LGHDT, CDR2 YNNKEL (reference sequence). CDR3 sequence reads: CASSQDLVREGELFF. CDR3 sequence (DNA): TGTGCCAGCAGCCAAGATCTGGTCAGGGAGGGGGAGCTGTTTTTT. The full variable domain, in which reference TRBV3-1 and TRBJ2-2 provide the parts outside the CDR3, is DTAVSQTPKYLVTQMGNDKSIKCEQNLGHDTMYWYKQDSKKFLKIMFSYNNKELIINETVPNRFSPKSPDKAHLNLHINSLELGDSAVYFCASSQDLVREGELFFGEGSRLTVL.

The rearrangement joins TRBV28 to TRBJ2-6; D gene ambiguous. Germline CDR1 MDHEN, CDR2 SYDVKM. Trimming stripped 7 bases from V and 1 base from J, with 11 bases between. The CDR3 is made up of 15 amino acids. CDR3 amino acids: CASTNIGSGANVLTF. CDR3 nucleotide sequence: TGTGCCAGCACAAACATAGGGTCTGGGGCCAACGTCCTGACTTTC.

This rearrangement joins TRBV6-1 to TRBJ2-1, with 8 bases that match TRBD2. This CDR3 region has 18 residues. The V gene's germline CDR1 is MNHNS and CDR2 SASEGT. J gave up 2 bases and V 5 bases, and 14 bases lay outside the gene matches. CDR3 sequence (DNA): TGTGCCAGCAGTAAGGCTAGCGGGCTCAAGAGGCCCTACAATGAGCAGTTCTTC. Translation: CASSKASGLKRPYNEQFF.

Here the CDR3 reads CSARERLIEQFF. The DNA of the CDR3 is TGCAGTGCTAGAGAACGCCTGATTGAGCAGTTCTTC. This chain uses TRBV20-1 with TRBJ2-1; D unclear. Trimming shortened V by 0 bases and J by 9 bases, and 9 bases separated the two germline ends. The CDR3 covers 12 residues. Germline loops: CDR1 DFQATT, CDR2 SNEGSKA (reference sequence).

This clonotype was seen a few times. The rearrangement joins TRBV19 to TRBJ2-5; no clear D. Germline V gene data show CDR1 as LNHDA and CDR2 as SQIVND (reference sequence). Trimming removed 10 bases at V and 4 bases at J, with 16 bases between. This CDR3 region has 13 residues. CDR3 sequence: CATRGRTGETQYF. The CDR3 nucleotides are TGTGCCACTCGAGGACGGACCGGAGAGACCCAGTACTTC.

This chain connects TRBV4-1 to TRBJ2-4; 8 bases fit TRBD1. V shed 4 bases, J shed 0 bases, and the junction held 8 bases outside the gene matches. The CDR3 is 17 amino acids. Germline V gene data show CDR1 as MGHRA and CDR2 as YSYEKL. CDR3 DNA: TGCGCCAGCAGCCCGGCTCCGACAGGGGCAGCCAAAAACATTCAGTACTTC. This codes for CASSPAPTGAAKNIQYF.

This chain connects TRBV20-1 to TRBJ1-4; TRBD1 aligns across 9 bases. The V gene end was trimmed by 6 bases and the J gene end by 6 bases; junction bases not matched to a gene: 8. The CDR3 runs 14 residues. CDR1 DFQATT and CDR2 SNEGSKA come from the germline V gene (reference sequence). The CDR3 spells CSATYRGRDEKLFF. In DNA, the CDR3 is TGCAGTGCGACCTACAGGGGGCGTGATGAAAAACTGTTTTTT.

This clonotype was detected only a few times. The chain employs TRBV9 and TRBJ2-5, with 10 nucleotides matching TRBD2. The V gene's germline CDR1 is SGDLS and CDR2 YYNGEE. The CDR3 loop spans 16 amino acids. J gave up 0 bases and V 4 bases, and 6 bases lay outside the gene matches. The CDR3: CASSRLAGVDQETQYF. The DNA of the CDR3 is TGTGCCAGCAGCCGTCTAGCGGGGGTGGACCAAGAGACCCAGTACTTC.

This chain links TRBV12-3 or TRBV12-4 with TRBJ1-1; the D is unclear. V gave up 2 bases and J gave up 2 bases, with 12 bases separating them. The CDR3 loop spans 15 amino acids. CDR3: CASSLTGVSNTEAFF. The CDR3 DNA follows: TGTGCCAGCAGTTTAACCGGGGTCAGTAACACTGAAGCTTTCTTT.

The table lists this clonotype with many counts. This chain connects TRBV6-1 to TRBJ2-3, with TRBD1 identical over 7 bases. Germline CDR1 is MNHNS and CDR2 is SASEGT. The V segment lost 7 bases and the J segment 4 bases; nucleotides outside the gene matches: 8. The CDR3 covers 14 residues. CDR3 DNA sequence: TGTGCCAGCATCACGACAGGGAGCGCAGATACGCAGTATTTT. Translating it yields CASITTGSADTQYF.

This clonotype was seen many times. The genes are TRBV11-2 and TRBJ2-3; 11 bases fit TRBD2. The V segment lost 0 bases and the J segment 5 bases; nucleotides outside the gene matches: 4. The CDR3 extends over 16 amino acids. Germline-derived CDR1 and CDR2 are SGHAT and FQNNGV. The CDR3 sequence is CASSLEPSGRKDTQYF. The CDR3 DNA follows: TGTGCCAGCAGCTTAGAGCCTAGCGGGAGGAAAGATACGCAGTATTTT.

This clonotype has a handful of counts. This rearrangement joins TRBV27 to TRBJ1-6; no firm D call. This CDR3 spans 13 amino acids. V was clipped by 3 bases and J by 4 bases, with 4 bases between them. Per the germline V gene, CDR1 is MNHEY and CDR2 is SMNVEV (reference sequence). The CDR3 DNA is TGTGCCAGCAGTTTTAGTTATAATTCACCCCTCCACTTT. This codes for CASSFSYNSPLHF.